These 7 T cell receptor beta chains were sequenced from one sample in a study of blood T cell repertoires in COVID-19. Using immunoSEQ multiplex PCR, the repertoire was profiled, and TCRdb retains in-frame clones only, with some absent. The sample comprises roughly 300,000 clones, 80% to 90% of which are singletons, and about 4.2% rests with the top ten. The material sequenced was PBMCs or T cells enriched from blood (not recorded which). The receptors stem from a middle-aged woman with acute COVID-19.

The chain is built from TRBV5-1 and TRBJ1-5; no clear D. Trimming shortened V by 2 bases and J by 5 bases, and 8 bases separated the two germline ends. CDR3 length: 13 residues. Germline CDR1 and CDR2: SGHRS and YFSETQ. CDR3 DNA sequence: TGCGCCAGCAGCTTACAACCAGATCAGCCCCAGCATTTT. It is translated as CASSLQPDQPQHF.

This clone showed up many times. The chain combines TRBV28 with TRBJ2-1; 7 bases fit TRBD1. CDR1 is MDHEN, CDR2 SYDVKM, per germline. This CDR3 comprises 17 residues. J was trimmed by 3 bases and V by 7 bases; bases with no gene match: 15. CDR3 DNA: TGTGCCAGCACTTGGAAAGGGACAGTTAATTTCTACAATGAGCAGTTCTTC. Translated, it gives CASTWKGTVNFYNEQFF.

The V call is TRBV5-6, the J call TRBJ2-3; 8 nucleotides line up with TRBD2. This CDR3 is 15 amino acids long. Germline V CDR1 and CDR2: SGHDT, YYEEEE. The V segment lost 4 bases and the J segment 0 bases; nucleotides outside the gene matches: 4. Here the CDR3 reads CASSDSGMSTDTQYF. The CDR3 DNA is TGTGCCAGCAGCGATAGCGGGATGAGCACAGATACGCAGTATTTT.

V usage is TRBV3-1 (or the pseudogene TRBV3-2) and J usage is TRBJ2-7; the match to TRBD2 covers 8 bases. The germline gives CDR1 LGHDT, CDR2 YNNKEL (reference sequence). There are 14 residues in the CDR3. V gave up 5 bases and J gave up 4 bases; unmatched junction bases: 7. CDR3 amino acids: CASSSLAGGYEQYF. The CDR3 DNA follows: TGTGCCAGCAGCTCCCTAGCGGGTGGGTACGAGCAGTACTTC.

The genes are TRBV2 and TRBJ1-1; D perhaps matches TRBD1 (5 bases). V gave up 2 bases and J gave up 4 bases, with 8 bases separating them. The CDR3 extends over 13 amino acids. Germline V gives CDR1 SNHLY, CDR2 FYNNEI. CDR3 residues: CASSEQGTTEAFF. DNA for the CDR3: TGTGCCAGCAGTGAACAGGGTACCACTGAAGCTTTCTTT.

The V and J genes are TRBV7-2 and TRBJ1-4, with a weak D call TRBD1 (5 bases). The CDR3 extends over 17 amino acids. CDR1 and CDR2 from the germline V gene are SGHTA and FQGNSA. Trimming stripped 0 bases from V and 8 bases from J, with 19 bases between. Written as DNA, the CDR3 is TGTGCCAGCAGCTTAGCGTCCTCAGGACATCTTTTCGAAAAACTGTTTTTT. This codes for CASSLASSGHLFEKLFF.

The chain carries TRBV15 and TRBJ2-1; 10 positions match TRBD2. CDR1 and CDR2 (germline): LNHNV, YYDKDF (reference sequence). Losses at the gene ends were 2 bases for V and 4 bases for J; bases not matched to a gene: 2. The CDR3 covers 15 residues. The CDR3 DNA is TGTGCCACCAGCAGAAAGCGGGGGGGGTACAATGAGCAGTTCTTC. This translates into CATSRKRGGYNEQFF.